These 5 T cell receptor beta chains came from one sample sequenced in a study of T cell responses to AZD1222 COVID-19 vaccine (dated by TCRdb to about 2021). The library was built by means of the immunoSEQ multiplex PCR assay. TCRdb carries this immuneACCESS record with in-frame sequences only. Its versions omit some clonotypes, under half of them owing to an unresolved V gene in the studies checked, with the rest unexplained. In all, the sample holds more than 70,000 clones, and less than 90% of those were seen once. 4% to 5% of the sample rests with the top ten. Per the publication, the time point label means: about 28 days (+/-7) after the second vaccine dose. The material was peripheral blood, obtained 28 days after the second AZD1222 dose. All receptors derive from an adult who received the AZD1222 COVID-19 vaccine.

J is TRBJ2-2 and V is TRBV3-1 (or the pseudogene TRBV3-2), with D uncertain. Germline V lookup: CDR1 LGHDT, CDR2 YNNKEL (reference sequence). Trimming removed 4 bases from V and 5 bases from J, with 5 bases in between. The CDR3 totals 12 residues. This chain's CDR3 is CASSLSTGELFF. The CDR3 nucleotides read TGTGCCAGCAGCCTTAGTACCGGGGAGCTGTTTTTT.

This sequence joins TRBV21-1 and TRBJ1-2. TRBV21-1 counts as a pseudogene. The CDR3 has 12 residues. DNA of the CDR3: TGTGCCAGCAGCAGGGGGGTAGCTGGCTACACCTTC. This gives the protein CASSRGVAGYTF.

The gene calls are TRBV11-2 and TRBJ1-1; D ambiguous. With 1 base removed from V and 2 bases from J, the gap between germline ends came to 8 bases. CDR1 SGHAT and CDR2 FQNNGV come from the germline V gene. The CDR3 extends over 14 amino acids. Here the CDR3 DNA reads TGTGCCAGCAGCTTAGCCCTCTACAACACTGAAGCTTTCTTT. Its translation: CASSLALYNTEAFF. Combining the CDR3 with reference TRBV11-2 and TRBJ1-1 gives the whole variable domain EAGVAQSPRYKIIEKRQSVAFWCNPISGHATLYWYQQILGQGPKLLIQFQNNGVVDDSQLPKDRFSAERLKGVDSTLKIQPAKLEDSAVYLCASSLALYNTEAFFGQGTRLTVV.

The count of this clone is one. The chain couples TRBV5-4 to TRBJ1-6, with D possibly being TRBD1 (5 bases). The CDR3 sequence is 16 residues long. V lost 3 bases and J 0 bases, leaving 10 bases between the germline ends. Germline V gives CDR1 SGHNT, CDR2 YYREEE (reference sequence). CDR3 coding DNA: TGTGCCAGCAGCTCAAAGGGGAGCTCCTATAATTCACCCCTCCACTTT. Protein: CASSSKGSSYNSPLHF.

The CDR3 loop is CASSLVEGPQHF. CDR3 DNA sequence: TGTGCCAGCAGCTTAGTGGAAGGGCCCCAGCATTTT. The chain is built from TRBV7-9 and TRBJ1-5; no firm D call. This CDR3 comprises 12 residues. Germline V CDR1 and CDR2: SEHNR, FQNEAQ (reference sequence). With 1 base removed from V and 9 bases from J, the gap between germline ends came to 7 bases.